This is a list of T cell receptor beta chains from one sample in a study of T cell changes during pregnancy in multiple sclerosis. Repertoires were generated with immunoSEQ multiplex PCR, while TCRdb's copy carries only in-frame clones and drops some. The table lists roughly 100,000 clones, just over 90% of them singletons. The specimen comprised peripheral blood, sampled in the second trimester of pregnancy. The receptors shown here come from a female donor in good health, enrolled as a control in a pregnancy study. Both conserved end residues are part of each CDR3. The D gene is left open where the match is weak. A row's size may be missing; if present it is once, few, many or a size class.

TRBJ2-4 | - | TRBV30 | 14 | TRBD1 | CAWSGRTGSNIQYF | TGTGCCTGGAGTGGCAGGACAGGGAGCAACATTCAGTACTTC
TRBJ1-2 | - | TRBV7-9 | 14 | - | CASSLASGSYGYTF | TGTGCCAGCAGCTTAGCGTCAGGGTCCTATGGCTACACCTTC
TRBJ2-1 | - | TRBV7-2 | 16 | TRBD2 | CASSLDRGGAYNEQFF | TGTGCCAGCAGCTTAGACCGCGGGGGGGCCTACAATGAGCAGTTCTTC
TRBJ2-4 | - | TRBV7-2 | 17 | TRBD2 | CASSYAGGSGVKNIQYF | TGTGCCAGCAGCTATGCGGGGGGGTCTGGGGTAAAAAACATTCAGTACTTC
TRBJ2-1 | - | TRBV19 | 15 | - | CASSIPGQTDNEQFF | TGTGCCAGTAGTATTCCCGGACAGACTGACAATGAGCAGTTCTTC
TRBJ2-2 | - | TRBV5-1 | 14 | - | CASSLDIHTGELFF | TGCGCCAGCAGCTTGGACATACACACCGGGGAGCTGTTTTTT
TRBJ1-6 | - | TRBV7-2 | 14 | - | CASSLVTAYSPLHF | TGTGCCAGCAGCTTAGTGACAGCTTATTCACCCCTCCACTTT
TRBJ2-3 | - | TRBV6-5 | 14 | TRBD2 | CASREGHFSDTQYF | TGTGCCAGCCGGGAGGGACATTTTTCAGATACGCAGTATTTT
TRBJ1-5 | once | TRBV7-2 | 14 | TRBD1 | CASSLGQGAQPQHF | TGTGCCAGCAGCCTGGGACAGGGGGCTCAGCCCCAGCATTTT
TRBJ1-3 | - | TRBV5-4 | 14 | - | CASSLTGPGNTIYF | TGTGCCAGCAGCTTAACAGGGCCCGGAAACACCATATATTTT
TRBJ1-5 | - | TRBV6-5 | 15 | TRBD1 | CASSADRDGDQPQHF | TGTGCCAGCAGCGCAGACAGGGACGGCGATCAGCCCCAGCATTTT
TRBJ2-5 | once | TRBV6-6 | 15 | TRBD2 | CASSSLSGRQETQYF | TGTGCCAGCAGCTCCCTTAGCGGGAGGCAGGAGACCCAGTACTTC
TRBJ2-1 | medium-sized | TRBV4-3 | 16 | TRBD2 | CASSQDGTSKYNEQFF | TGCGCCAGCAGCCAAGATGGGACTAGCAAATACAATGAGCAGTTCTTC
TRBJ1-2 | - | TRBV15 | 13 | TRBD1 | CATNPGGRPGYTF | TGTGCCACCAACCCAGGGGGCCGACCTGGCTACACCTTC
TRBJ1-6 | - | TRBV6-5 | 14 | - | CASSPGLVNSPLHF | TGTGCCAGCAGTCCGGGTCTAGTTAATTCACCCCTCCACTTT
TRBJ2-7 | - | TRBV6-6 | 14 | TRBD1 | CASSAGTGGDEQYF | TGTGCCAGCAGTGCCGGGACAGGGGGCGACGAGCAGTACTTC
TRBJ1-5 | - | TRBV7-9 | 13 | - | CASSSNPSQPQHF | TGTGCCAGCAGCTCCAACCCCAGTCAGCCCCAGCATTTT
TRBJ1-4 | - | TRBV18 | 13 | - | CASSPELDEKLFF | TGTGCCAGCTCACCGGAGCTGGATGAAAAACTGTTTTTT